This TCR beta chain was observed in a study of OX40 agonist ivuxolimab in advanced cancers. Study-wide context: Each dose-escalation patient presented with hepatocellular carcinoma, melanoma, renal cell or head and neck cancer.

Here immunoSEQ multiplex PCR was the method, and the copy in TCRdb shows in-frame clones only, minus some. The profile shows about 69,000 clones, 85% of them singletons. This clone was detected a few times. Its antigen is still unknown. Trimming removed 0 bases from V and 5 bases from J, with 8 bases in between. The CDR3 contains 13 residues. The germline CDR1 and CDR2 sequences are SGHAT and FQNNGV. Study-wide results and limits: CD4+ and CD8+ blood T cells expanded clonally by week 6 at 0.1 to 3.0 mg/kg. Certain nonresponders additionally had low normalized T-cell clonal expansion. At 0.1-3.0 mg/kg, partial responders had clonal expansion among the lowest observed.

The sample here was CD4+ or CD8+ T cells sorted from blood, taken in a trial of the OX40 agonist ivuxolimab. The receptor was isolated from an adult with an advanced solid tumor such as melanoma, head and neck, liver or kidney cancer. The chain uses TRBV11-2 and TRBJ2-7, with D tentatively TRBD1 or TRBD2 (5 bases each). Written as DNA, the CDR3 is TGTGCCAGCAGCTTAGACAGGGACCACGAGCAGTACTTC. It translates to CASSLDRDHEQYF.